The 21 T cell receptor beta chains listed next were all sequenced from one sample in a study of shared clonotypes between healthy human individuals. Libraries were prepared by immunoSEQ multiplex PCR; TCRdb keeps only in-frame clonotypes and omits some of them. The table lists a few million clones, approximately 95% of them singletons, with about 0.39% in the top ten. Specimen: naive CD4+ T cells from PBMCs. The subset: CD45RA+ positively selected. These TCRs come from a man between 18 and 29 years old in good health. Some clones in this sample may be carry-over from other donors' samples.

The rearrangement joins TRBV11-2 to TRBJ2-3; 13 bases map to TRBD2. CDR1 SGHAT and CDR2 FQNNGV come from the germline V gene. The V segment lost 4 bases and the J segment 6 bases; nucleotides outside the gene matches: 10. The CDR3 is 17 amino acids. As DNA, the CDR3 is TGTGCCAGCAGCTCGCTGGCACTAGCGGGAGGGCCCGATACGCAGTATTTT. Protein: CASSSLALAGGPDTQYF. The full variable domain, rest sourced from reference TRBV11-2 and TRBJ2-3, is EAGVAQSPRYKIIEKRQSVAFWCNPISGHATLYWYQQILGQGPKLLIQFQNNGVVDDSQLPKDRFSAERLKGVDSTLKIQPAKLEDSAVYLCASSSLALAGGPDTQYFGPGTRLTVL.

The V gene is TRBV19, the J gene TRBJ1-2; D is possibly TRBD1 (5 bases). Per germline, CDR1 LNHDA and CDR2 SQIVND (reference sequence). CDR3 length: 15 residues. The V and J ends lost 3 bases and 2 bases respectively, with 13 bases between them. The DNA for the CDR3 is TGTGCCAGTAGTATCGCGGGGACGGGGAACTATGGCTACACCTTC. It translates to CASSIAGTGNYGYTF.

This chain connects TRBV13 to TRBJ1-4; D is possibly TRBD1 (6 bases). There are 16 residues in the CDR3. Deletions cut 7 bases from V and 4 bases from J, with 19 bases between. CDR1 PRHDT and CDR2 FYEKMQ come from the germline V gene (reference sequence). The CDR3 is CASTTKGGVLNEKLFF. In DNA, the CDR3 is TGTGCCAGCACCACAAAGGGGGGCGTCCTTAATGAAAAACTGTTTTTT.

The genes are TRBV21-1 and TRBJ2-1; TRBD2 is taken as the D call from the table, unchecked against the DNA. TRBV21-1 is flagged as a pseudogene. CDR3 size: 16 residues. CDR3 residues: CASSKTRTSSYNEQFF. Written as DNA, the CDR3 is TGTGCCAGCAGCAAAACTAGGACTAGCAGCTACAATGAGCAGTTCTTC.

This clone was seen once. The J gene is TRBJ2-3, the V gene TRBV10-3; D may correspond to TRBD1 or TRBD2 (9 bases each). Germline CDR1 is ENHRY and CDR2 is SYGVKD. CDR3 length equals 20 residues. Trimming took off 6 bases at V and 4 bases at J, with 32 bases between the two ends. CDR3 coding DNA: TGTGCCATCAGCCCTGGGACAGGGAAGGGGTCTAGCGGGATCGCAGATACGCAGTATTTT. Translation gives CAISPGTGKGSSGIADTQYF.

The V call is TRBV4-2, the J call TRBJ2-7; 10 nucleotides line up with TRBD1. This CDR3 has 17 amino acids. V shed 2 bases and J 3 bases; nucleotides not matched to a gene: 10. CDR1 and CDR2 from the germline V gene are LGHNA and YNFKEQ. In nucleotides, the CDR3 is TGTGCCAGCAGCCAACGACCCACCGGGACAGGGGTCTACGAGCAGTACTTC. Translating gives CASSQRPTGTGVYEQYF.

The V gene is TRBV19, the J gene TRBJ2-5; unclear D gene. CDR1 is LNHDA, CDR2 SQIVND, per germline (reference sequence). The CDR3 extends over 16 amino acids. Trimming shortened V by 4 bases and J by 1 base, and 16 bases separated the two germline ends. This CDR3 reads CASSRYRLQAQETQYF. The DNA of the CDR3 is TGTGCCAGTAGTAGATACAGATTGCAGGCCCAAGAGACCCAGTACTTC.

This CDR3 is CASSPPGAYNEQFF. Here the CDR3 DNA reads TGTGCCAGCAGTCCCCCGGGGGCTTACAATGAGCAGTTCTTC. V usage is TRBV27 and J usage is TRBJ2-1; D assignment may be TRBD1 or TRBD2 (6 bases each). CDR1 and CDR2 (germline): MNHEY, SMNVEV (reference sequence). The CDR3 is 14 residues long. V dropped 5 bases and J dropped 4 bases, with 12 bases sitting between them.

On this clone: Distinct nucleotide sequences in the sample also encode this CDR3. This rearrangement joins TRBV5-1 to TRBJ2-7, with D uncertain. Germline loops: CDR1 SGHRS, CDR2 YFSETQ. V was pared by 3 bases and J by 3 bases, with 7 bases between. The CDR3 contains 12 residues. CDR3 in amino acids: CASSSDNYEQYF. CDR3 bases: TGCGCCAGCAGCTCCGACAACTACGAGCAGTACTTC.

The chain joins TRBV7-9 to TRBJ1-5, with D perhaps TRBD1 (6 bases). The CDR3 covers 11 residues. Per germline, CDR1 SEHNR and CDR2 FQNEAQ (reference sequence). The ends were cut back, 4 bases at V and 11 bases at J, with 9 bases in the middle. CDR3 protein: CASSSGQTQHF. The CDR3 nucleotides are TGTGCCAGCAGCTCGGGACAAACCCAGCATTTT.

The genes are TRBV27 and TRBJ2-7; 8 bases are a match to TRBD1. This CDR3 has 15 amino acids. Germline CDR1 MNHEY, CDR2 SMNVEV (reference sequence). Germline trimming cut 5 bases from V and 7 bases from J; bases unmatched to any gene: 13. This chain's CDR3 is CASSTLSIGQGEQYF. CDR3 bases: TGTGCCAGCAGTACCCTCTCTATCGGACAGGGAGAGCAGTACTTC.

The CDR3 DNA reads TGTGCCAGCAGTTACGGGGTAGCGGCGGTTCAAGAGACCCAGTACTTC. It encodes CASSYGVAAVQETQYF. The J gene is TRBJ2-5, the V gene TRBV6-5, with a weak D call TRBD2 (6 bases). The germline V and J ends were trimmed by 2 bases and 2 bases, with 15 bases remaining between them. Germline V gene lookup returns CDR1 MNHEY and CDR2 SVGAGI. This CDR3 has 16 residues.

The CDR3 sequence: CASSFGTPGYGYTF. CDR3 nucleotides: TGTGCCAGCAGCTTCGGCACCCCCGGCTATGGCTACACCTTC. The V call is TRBV7-8, the J call TRBJ1-2; D remains unclear. The V gene lost 3 bases and the J gene lost 4 bases, with 12 bases spanning the gap. The V gene's germline CDR1 is SGHVS and CDR2 FQNEAQ. This CDR3 has 14 amino acids.

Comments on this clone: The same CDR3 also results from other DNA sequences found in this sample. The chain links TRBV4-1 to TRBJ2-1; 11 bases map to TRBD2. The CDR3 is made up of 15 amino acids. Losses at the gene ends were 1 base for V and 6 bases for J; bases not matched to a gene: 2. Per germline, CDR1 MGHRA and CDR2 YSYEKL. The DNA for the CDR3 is TGCGCCAGCAGCCAAGGTCTAGCGGGAGGCAATGAGCAGTTCTTC. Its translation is CASSQGLAGGNEQFF.

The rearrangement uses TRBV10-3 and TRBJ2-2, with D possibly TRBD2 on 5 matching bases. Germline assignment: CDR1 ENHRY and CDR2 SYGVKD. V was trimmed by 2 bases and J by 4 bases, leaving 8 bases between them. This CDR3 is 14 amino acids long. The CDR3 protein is CAISEGSSTGELFF. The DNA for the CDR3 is TGTGCCATCAGTGAGGGGAGCAGCACCGGGGAGCTGTTTTTT.

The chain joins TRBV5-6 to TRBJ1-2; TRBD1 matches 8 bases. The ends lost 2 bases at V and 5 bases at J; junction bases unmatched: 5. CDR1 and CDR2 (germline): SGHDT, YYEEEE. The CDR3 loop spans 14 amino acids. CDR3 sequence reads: CASSFQGAWYGYTF. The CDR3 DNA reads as TGTGCCAGCAGCTTTCAGGGGGCTTGGTATGGCTACACCTTC.

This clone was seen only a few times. This chain's CDR3 is CASSLARSRTFF. As DNA, the CDR3 is TGTGCCAGCAGTTTAGCAAGATCAAGAACTTTCTTT. This chain joins TRBV28 and TRBJ1-1, with D uncertain. This CDR3 region has 12 residues. Per germline, CDR1 MDHEN and CDR2 SYDVKM. V shed 2 bases and J shed 12 bases, with 13 bases lying between them.

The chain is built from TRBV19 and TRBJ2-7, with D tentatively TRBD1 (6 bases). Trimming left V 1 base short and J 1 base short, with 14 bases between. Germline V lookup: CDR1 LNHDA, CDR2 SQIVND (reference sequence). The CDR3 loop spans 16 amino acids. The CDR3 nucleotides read TGTGCCAGTAGTATAGCGGACAGCCCTTATTCCTACGAGCAGTACTTC. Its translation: CASSIADSPYSYEQYF. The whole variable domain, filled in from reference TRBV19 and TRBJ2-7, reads DGGITQSPKYLFRKEGQNVTLSCEQNLNHDAMYWYRQDPGQGLRLIYYSQIVNDFQKGDIAEGYSVSREKKESFPLTVTSAQKNPTAFYLCASSIADSPYSYEQYFGPGTRLTVT.

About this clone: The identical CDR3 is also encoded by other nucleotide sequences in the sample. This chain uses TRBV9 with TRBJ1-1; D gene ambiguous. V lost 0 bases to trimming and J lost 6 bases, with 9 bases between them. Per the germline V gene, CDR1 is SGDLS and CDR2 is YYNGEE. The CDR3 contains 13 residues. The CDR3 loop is CASSVVPGAEAFF. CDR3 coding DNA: TGTGCCAGCAGCGTAGTCCCTGGGGCTGAAGCTTTCTTT.

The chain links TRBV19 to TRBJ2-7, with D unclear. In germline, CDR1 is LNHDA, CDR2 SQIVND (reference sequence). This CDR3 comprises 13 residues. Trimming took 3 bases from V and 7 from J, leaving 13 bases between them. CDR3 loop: CASSIIVGGEQYF. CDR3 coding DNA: TGTGCCAGTAGTATTATTGTGGGTGGGGAGCAGTACTTC.

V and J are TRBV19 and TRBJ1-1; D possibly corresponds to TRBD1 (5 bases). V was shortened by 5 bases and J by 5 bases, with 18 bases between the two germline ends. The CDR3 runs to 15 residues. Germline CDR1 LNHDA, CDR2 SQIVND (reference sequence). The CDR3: CASSPGPTLGTEAFF. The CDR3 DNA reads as TGTGCCAGTAGTCCGGGGCCCACCCTGGGGACTGAAGCTTTCTTT.